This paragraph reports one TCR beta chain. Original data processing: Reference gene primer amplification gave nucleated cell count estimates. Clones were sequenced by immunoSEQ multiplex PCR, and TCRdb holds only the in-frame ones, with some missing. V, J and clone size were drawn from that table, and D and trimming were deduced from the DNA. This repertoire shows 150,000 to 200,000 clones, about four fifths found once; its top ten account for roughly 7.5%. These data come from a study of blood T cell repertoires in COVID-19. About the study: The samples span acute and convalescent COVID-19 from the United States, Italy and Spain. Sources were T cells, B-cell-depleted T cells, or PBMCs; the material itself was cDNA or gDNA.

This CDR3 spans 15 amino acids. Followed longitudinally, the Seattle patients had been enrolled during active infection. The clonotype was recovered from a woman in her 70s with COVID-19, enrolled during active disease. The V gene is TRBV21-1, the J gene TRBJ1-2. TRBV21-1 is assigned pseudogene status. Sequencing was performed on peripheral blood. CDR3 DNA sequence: TGTGCCAGCAGCAAACCCCCCGGAGCTACCTATGGCTACACCTTC. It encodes CASSKPPGATYGYTF.